A selection of T cell receptor beta chains follows, all from one sample in a study of vaccination and CD4 T cells after COVID-19. Their antigen targets remain unknown. MiXCR, applied by TCRdb to the PCR reads, yields one record per CDR3 protein. The sample lists some 20,000 distinct CDR3 sequences, approximately 44% occurring once. This sample comprised CD4+ T cells from blood, cultured in vitro, obtained before SARS-CoV-2 vaccination. The origin of the receptors is a human donor who received a COVID-19 vaccine. Both conserved end residues are part of each CDR3. The order of the fields is V gene, D gene, J gene, CDR3 protein. A D gene is named only where the DNA matches it firmly.

TRBV14	TRBD1	TRBJ1-2	CASSHSTGGWDYGYTF
TRBV21-1	-	TRBJ2-3	CASSIQDGFSTDTQYF
TRBV20-1	-	TRBJ2-3	CSAPTDSSTDTQYF
TRBV7-3	TRBD2	TRBJ2-3	CASSQLAGATLSRTDTQYF
TRBV14	TRBD2	TRBJ2-5	CASSQEMAGVTQYF
TRBV27	TRBD1	TRBJ2-2	CASSVQGTANTGELFF
TRBV7-8	-	TRBJ1-2	CASSSREGYYGYTF
TRBV20-1	TRBD1	TRBJ1-5	CSAGTGKIVQPQHF
TRBV25-1	-	TRBJ1-2	CASSEYQGINYGYTF
TRBV24-1	TRBD1	TRBJ1-2	CATSEGGARGYTF
TRBV12-3/TRBV12-4	-	TRBJ1-2	CASTTSPGNGYTF
TRBV30	TRBD1	TRBJ2-2	CAWSVRDSTNTGELFF
TRBV7-8	-	TRBJ2-5	CASSLGLTGAETQYF
TRBV20-1	-	TRBJ2-7	CSARDQAGSDYEQYF
TRBV20-1	-	TRBJ2-3	CSATGDGPTDTQYF
TRBV7-2	TRBD1	TRBJ2-5	CASSRYPPGGAGRGETQYF
TRBV4-2	TRBD2	TRBJ2-5	CASSQVGGGRQETQYF
TRBV6-7	TRBD1	TRBJ1-2	CASSYSRVPGGHGYTF
TRBV6-1	-	TRBJ1-1	CASRASEALNTEAFF
TRBV9	-	TRBJ1-2	CASSVGQHYGYTF
TRBV11-3	-	TRBJ2-7	CASSLVVDRIYYEQYF
TRBV30	TRBD1	TRBJ2-2	CAEGQSRTGELFF
TRBV6-5	TRBD1	TRBJ2-3	CASSYSGTGIDTQYF
TRBV28	-	TRBJ1-4	CASSLGAHGEKLFF
TRBV14	-	TRBJ2-1	CASSQVAGAYYNEQFF
TRBV20-1	TRBD1	TRBJ1-5	CSAYYRDRGPQHF
TRBV19	-	TRBJ1-1	CASSTQGRNTEAFF
TRBV7-2	TRBD2	TRBJ2-5	CASSPLAGEGTQYF
TRBV2	TRBD2	TRBJ2-3	CASSEARAGGRNTQYF
TRBV14	-	TRBJ1-5	CASTSRLRGKIQPQHF
TRBV11-3	-	TRBJ2-5	CASSYSPQETQYF
TRBV20-1	TRBD1	TRBJ1-2	CSASQGLVYGYTF
TRBV7-6	-	TRBJ1-1	CASSLKGGTEAFF
TRBV24-1	-	TRBJ1-1	CATSDWENTEAFF
TRBV28	TRBD1	TRBJ1-2	CASRDRRDYTF
TRBV20-1	-	TRBJ1-4	CSAHIFGVATNEKLFF
TRBV30	TRBD2	TRBJ2-1	CAWTGGTSYNEQFF
TRBV15	TRBD1	TRBJ2-7	CATSRTGGIYEQYF
TRBV5-4	TRBD1	TRBJ1-1	CASSFRDRGRFGTEAFF
TRBV21-1	-	TRBJ1-5	CASSKEDRTGGSFGSNQPQHF
TRBV6-1	-	TRBJ1-6	CASSISRLLDFPLHF
TRBV7-8	-	TRBJ1-6	CASSLLRQRGNSPLHF
TRBV7-3	-	TRBJ1-6	CASSLTSGSPLHF
TRBV3-1	-	TRBJ1-6	CASSQGYMLGSSYNSPLHF
TRBV2	-	TRBJ1-5	CASSVKGGGHQHF
TRBV20-1	-	TRBJ2-3	CSASPTTDTQYF
TRBV24-1	TRBD2	TRBJ2-1	CATSDLTSGYNEQFF
TRBV24-1	TRBD1	TRBJ1-5	CATSETDRGNQPQHF
TRBV24-1	-	TRBJ1-2	CATSDSRHYGYTF
TRBV20-1	-	TRBJ2-7	CSAPSWGRGGEQYF
TRBV5-1	-	TRBJ2-2	CASSQIYTGELFF
TRBV2	TRBD1	TRBJ2-7	CASSEDRGYEQYF
TRBV20-1	-	TRBJ2-1	CSARDWGSGQYNEQFF